This T cell receptor (beta chain) was sequenced in a study of blood T cell repertoires in COVID-19. Overall study context: Acute and convalescent COVID-19 specimens originated in the United States, Italy and Spain. The analysed material was cDNA or gDNA that came from T cells, B-cell-depleted T cells, or PBMCs.

CDR1 is SGHDN and CDR2 is FVKESK in the germline V gene. The junction had 4 bases not matched to a gene; V was cut back by 5 bases and J by 0 bases. This CDR3 region has 15 residues. Source study methods: Estimation of nucleated cell counts was performed using reference gene primer amplification. Clones were read by immunoSEQ multiplex PCR, and TCRdb kept only the in-frame ones, dropping some. D and trimming come from the DNA, and the V and J calls and clone size come from that table. The repertoire consists of fewer than 350,000 clones, with 88% occurring once and the leading ten covering approximately 8.8%.

The V gene is TRBV14, the J gene TRBJ1-1; the match to TRBD1 covers 9 bases. The clonotype originates from a young man with active or convalescent COVID-19. Sample: peripheral blood. CDR3 sequence: CASSGHRGLNTEAFF. The CDR3 bases are TGTGCCAGCAGCGGGCACAGGGGGCTGAACACTGAAGCTTTCTTT.